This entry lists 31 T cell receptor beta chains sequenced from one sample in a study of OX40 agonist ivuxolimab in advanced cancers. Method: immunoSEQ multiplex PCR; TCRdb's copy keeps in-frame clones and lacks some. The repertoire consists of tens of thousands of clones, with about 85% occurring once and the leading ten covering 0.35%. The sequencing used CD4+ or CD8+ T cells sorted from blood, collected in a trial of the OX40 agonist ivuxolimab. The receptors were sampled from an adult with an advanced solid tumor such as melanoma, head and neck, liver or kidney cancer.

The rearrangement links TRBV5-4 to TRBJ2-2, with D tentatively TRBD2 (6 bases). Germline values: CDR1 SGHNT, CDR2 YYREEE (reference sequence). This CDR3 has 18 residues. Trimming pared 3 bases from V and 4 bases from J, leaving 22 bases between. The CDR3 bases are TGTGCCAGCAGCTCGCCCTCTCTTTCGGGGGTCCCCACCGGGGAGCTGTTTTTT. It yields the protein CASSSPSLSGVPTGELFF.

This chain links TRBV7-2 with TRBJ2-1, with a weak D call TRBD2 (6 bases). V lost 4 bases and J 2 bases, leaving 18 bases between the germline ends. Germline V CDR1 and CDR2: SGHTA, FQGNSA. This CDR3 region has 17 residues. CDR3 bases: TGTGCCAGCAGCTCCAAAAGGGGCGGGGTCCCCTACAATGAGCAGTTCTTC. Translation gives CASSSKRGGVPYNEQFF.

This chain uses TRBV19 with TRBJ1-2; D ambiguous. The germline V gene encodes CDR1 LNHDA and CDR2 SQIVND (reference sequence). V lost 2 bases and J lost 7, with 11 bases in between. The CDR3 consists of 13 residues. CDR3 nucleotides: TGTGCCAGTAGTATAATAGGCGGACCTGGCTACACCTTC. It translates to CASSIIGGPGYTF.

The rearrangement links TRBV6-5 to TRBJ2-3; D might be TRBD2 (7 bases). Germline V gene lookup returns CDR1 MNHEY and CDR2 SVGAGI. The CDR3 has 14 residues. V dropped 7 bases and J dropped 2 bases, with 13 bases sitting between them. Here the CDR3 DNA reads TGTGCCAGCACCTCCCGGGGGGCCACAGATACGCAGTATTTT. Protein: CASTSRGATDTQYF.

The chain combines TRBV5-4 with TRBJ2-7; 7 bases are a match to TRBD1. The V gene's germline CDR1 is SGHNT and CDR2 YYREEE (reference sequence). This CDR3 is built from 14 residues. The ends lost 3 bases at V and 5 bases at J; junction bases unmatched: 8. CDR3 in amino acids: CASSSTGVGDEQYF. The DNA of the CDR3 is TGTGCCAGCAGCTCTACAGGGGTGGGGGACGAGCAGTACTTC.

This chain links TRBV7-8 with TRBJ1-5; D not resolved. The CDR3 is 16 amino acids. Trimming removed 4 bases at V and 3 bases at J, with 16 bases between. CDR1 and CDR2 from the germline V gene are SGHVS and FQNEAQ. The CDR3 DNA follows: TGTGCCAGCAGCTCCGCCCCAGTGACGGTCAATCAGCCCCAGCATTTT. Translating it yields CASSSAPVTVNQPQHF.

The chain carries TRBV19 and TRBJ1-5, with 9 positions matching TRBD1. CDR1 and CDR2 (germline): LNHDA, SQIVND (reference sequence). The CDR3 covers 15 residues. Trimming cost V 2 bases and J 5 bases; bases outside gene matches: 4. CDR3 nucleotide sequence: TGTGCCAGTAGTATACCCAGACAGGGGGATCAGCCCCAGCATTTT. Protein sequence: CASSIPRQGDQPQHF.

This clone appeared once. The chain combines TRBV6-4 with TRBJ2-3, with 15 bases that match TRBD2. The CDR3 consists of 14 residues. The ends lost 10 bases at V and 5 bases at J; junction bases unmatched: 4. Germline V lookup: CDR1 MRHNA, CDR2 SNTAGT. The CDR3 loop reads CATRTSGGGDTQYF. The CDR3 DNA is TGTGCCACCCGGACTAGCGGGGGGGGAGATACGCAGTATTTT.

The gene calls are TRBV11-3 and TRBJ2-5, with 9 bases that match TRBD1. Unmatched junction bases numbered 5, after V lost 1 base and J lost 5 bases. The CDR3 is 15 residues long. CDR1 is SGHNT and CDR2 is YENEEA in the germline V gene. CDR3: CASSLAGQGLETQYF. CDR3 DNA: TGTGCCAGCAGCTTAGCCGGACAGGGGTTGGAGACCCAGTACTTC.

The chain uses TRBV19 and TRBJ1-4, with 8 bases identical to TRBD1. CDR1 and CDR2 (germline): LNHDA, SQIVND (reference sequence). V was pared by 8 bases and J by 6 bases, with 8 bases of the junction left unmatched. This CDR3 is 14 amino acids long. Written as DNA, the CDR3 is TGTGCCAGTGCCTATTCGGACAGGGATGAAAAACTGTTTTTT. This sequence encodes CASAYSDRDEKLFF.

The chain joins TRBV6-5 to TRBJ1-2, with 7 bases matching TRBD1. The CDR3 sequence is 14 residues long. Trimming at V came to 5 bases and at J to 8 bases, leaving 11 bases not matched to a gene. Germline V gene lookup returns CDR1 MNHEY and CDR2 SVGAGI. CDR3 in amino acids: CASSPSGTDWGYTF. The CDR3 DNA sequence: TGTGCCAGCAGTCCGAGCGGGACAGATTGGGGCTACACCTTC.

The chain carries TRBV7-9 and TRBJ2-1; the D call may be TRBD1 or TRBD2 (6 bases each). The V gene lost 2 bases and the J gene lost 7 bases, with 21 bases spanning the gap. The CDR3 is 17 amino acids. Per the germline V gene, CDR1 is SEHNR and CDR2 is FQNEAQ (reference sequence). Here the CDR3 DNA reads TGTGCCAGCAGCTTAAAAGGGTACGGGGGCGGGGCTAATGAGCAGTTCTTC. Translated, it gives CASSLKGYGGGANEQFF. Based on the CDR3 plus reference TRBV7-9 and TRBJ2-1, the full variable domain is DTGVSQNPRHKITKRGQNVTFRCDPISEHNRLYWYRQTLGQGPEFLTYFQNEAQLEKSRLLSDRFSAERPKGSFSTLEIQRTEQGDSAMYLCASSLKGYGGGANEQFFGPGTRLTVL.

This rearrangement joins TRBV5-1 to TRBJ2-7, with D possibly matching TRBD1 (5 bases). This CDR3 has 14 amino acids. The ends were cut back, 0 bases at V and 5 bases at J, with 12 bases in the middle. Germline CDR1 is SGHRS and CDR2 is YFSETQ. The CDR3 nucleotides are TGCGCCAGCAGCTTGGATAGGGGCAGGAACGAGCAGTACTTC. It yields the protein CASSLDRGRNEQYF. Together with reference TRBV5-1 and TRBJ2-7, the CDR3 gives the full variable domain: KAGVTQTPRYLIKTRGQQVTLSCSPISGHRSVSWYQQTPGQGLQFLFEYFSETQRNKGNFPGRFSGRQFSNSRSEMNVSTLELGDSALYLCASSLDRGRNEQYFGPGTRLTVT.

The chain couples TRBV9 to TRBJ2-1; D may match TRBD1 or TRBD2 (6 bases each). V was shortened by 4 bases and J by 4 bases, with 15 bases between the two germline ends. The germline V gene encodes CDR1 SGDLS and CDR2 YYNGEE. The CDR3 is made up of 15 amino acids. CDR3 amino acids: CASSPTGRKYNEQFF. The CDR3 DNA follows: TGTGCCAGCAGCCCTACAGGGAGGAAATACAATGAGCAGTTCTTC.

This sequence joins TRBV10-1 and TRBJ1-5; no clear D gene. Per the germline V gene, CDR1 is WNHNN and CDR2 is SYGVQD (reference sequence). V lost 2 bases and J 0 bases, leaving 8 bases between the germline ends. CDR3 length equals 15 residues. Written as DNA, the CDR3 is TGCGCCAGCAGTGAGCTCGGGTATAGCAATCAGCCCCAGCATTTT. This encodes CASSELGYSNQPQHF.

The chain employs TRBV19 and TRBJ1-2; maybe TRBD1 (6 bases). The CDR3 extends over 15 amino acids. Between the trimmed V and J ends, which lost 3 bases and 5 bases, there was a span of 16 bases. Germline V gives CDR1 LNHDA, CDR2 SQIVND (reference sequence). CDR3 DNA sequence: TGTGCCAGTAGTATTGGCTTTGGGGGCGAGTATGGCTACACCTTC. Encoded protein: CASSIGFGGEYGYTF.

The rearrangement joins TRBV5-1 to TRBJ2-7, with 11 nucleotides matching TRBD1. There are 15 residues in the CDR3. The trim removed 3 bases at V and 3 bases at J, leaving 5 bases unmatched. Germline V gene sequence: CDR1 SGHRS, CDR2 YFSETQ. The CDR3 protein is CASSYRTGGGYEQYF. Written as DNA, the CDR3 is TGCGCCAGCAGCTATCGGACAGGGGGCGGCTACGAGCAGTACTTC.

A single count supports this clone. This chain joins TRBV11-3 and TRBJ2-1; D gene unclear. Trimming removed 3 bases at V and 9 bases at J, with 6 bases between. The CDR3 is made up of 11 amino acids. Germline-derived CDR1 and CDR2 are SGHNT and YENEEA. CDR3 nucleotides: TGTGCCAGCAGCTTTAACGGTGAGCAGTTCTTC. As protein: CASSFNGEQFF.

The CDR3 DNA reads as TGTGCCAGCACCACAGCCCCCGGCTACGAGCAGTACTTC. Amino acids: CASTTAPGYEQYF. This sequence joins TRBV13 and TRBJ2-7; D call uncertain. Germline-derived CDR1 and CDR2 are PRHDT and FYEKMQ (reference sequence). Trimming pared 7 bases from V and 3 bases from J, leaving 13 bases between. The CDR3 totals 13 residues. Full variable domain (remainder filled in from reference TRBV13 and TRBJ2-7): AAGVIQSPRHLIKEKRETATLKCYPIPRHDTVYWYQQGPGQDPQFLISFYEKMQSDKGSIPDRFSAQQFSDYHSELNMSSLELGDSALYFCASTTAPGYEQYFGPGTRLTVT.

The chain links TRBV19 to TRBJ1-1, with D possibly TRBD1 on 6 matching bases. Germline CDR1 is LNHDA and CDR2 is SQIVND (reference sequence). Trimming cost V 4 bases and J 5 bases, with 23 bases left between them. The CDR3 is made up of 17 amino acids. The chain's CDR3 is CASSSMASAGRGTEAFF. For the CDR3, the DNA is TGTGCCAGTAGTAGTATGGCAAGTGCAGGGAGGGGGACTGAAGCTTTCTTT. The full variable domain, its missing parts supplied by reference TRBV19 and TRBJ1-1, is DGGITQSPKYLFRKEGQNVTLSCEQNLNHDAMYWYRQDPGQGLRLIYYSQIVNDFQKGDIAEGYSVSREKKESFPLTVTSAQKNPTAFYLCASSSMASAGRGTEAFFGQGTRLTVV.

The CDR3 DNA sequence: TGTGCCAGTAGTACTACCCGGACAGTCGTTCAGCCCCAGCATTTT. It specifies CASSTTRTVVQPQHF. The chain combines TRBV19 with TRBJ1-5; the D gene is possibly TRBD1 (6 bases). The CDR3 is 15 amino acids. Germline V gene data show CDR1 as LNHDA and CDR2 as SQIVND (reference sequence). Trimming pared 4 bases from V and 6 bases from J, leaving 16 bases between.

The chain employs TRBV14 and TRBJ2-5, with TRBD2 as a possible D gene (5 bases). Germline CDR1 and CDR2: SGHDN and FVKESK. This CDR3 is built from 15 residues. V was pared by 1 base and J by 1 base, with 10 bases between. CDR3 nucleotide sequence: TGTGCCAGCAGCCAAGCAGTAGCGCCCCAAGAGACCCAGTACTTC. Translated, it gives CASSQAVAPQETQYF.

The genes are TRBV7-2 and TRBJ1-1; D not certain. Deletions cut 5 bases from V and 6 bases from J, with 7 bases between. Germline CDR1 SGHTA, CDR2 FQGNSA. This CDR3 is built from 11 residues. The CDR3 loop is CASSAESEAFF. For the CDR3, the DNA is TGTGCCAGCAGCGCTGAGTCTGAAGCTTTCTTT.

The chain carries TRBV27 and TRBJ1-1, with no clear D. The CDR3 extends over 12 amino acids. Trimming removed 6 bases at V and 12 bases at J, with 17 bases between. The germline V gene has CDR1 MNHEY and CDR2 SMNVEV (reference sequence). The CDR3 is CASSHLDGPTFF. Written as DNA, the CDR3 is TGTGCCAGCAGCCACCTGGACGGTCCCACTTTCTTT.

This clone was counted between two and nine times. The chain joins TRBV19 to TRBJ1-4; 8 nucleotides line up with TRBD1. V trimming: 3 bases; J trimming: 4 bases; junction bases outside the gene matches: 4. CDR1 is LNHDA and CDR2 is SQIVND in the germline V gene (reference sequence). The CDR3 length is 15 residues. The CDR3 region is CASSMGTGRNEKLFF. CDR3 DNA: TGTGCCAGTAGTATGGGGACAGGACGTAATGAAAAACTGTTTTTT.

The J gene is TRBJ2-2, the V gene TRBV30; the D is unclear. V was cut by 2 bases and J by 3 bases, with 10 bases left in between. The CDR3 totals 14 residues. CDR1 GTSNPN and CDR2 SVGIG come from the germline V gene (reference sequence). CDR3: CAWSSGWDTGELFF. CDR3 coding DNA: TGTGCCTGGAGTTCAGGATGGGACACCGGGGAGCTGTTTTTT.

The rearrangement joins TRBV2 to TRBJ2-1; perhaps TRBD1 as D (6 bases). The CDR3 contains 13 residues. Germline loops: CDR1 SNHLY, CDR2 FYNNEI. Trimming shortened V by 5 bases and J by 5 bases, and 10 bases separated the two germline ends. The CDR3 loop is CASSPGVNNEQFF. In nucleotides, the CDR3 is TGTGCCAGCAGTCCAGGGGTTAACAATGAGCAGTTCTTC. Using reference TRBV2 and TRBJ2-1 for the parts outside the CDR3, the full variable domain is EPEVTQTPSHQVTQMGQEVILRCVPISNHLYFYWYRQILGQKVEFLVSFYNNEISEKSEIFDDQFSVERPDGSNFTLKIRSTKLEDSAMYFCASSPGVNNEQFFGPGTRLTVL.

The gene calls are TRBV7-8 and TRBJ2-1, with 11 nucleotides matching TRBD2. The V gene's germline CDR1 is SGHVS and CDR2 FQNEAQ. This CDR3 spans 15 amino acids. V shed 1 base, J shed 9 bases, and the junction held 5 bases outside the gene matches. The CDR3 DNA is TGTGCCAGCAGCTTAGGTAGCGGGGGGGCCTTTGAGCAGTTCTTC. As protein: CASSLGSGGAFEQFF. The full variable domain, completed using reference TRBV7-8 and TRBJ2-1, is GAGVSQSPRYKVAKRGQDVALRCDPISGHVSLFWYQQALGQGPEFLTYFQNEAQLDKSGLPSDRFFAERPEGSVSTLKIQRTQQEDSAVYLCASSLGSGGAFEQFFGPGTRLTVL.

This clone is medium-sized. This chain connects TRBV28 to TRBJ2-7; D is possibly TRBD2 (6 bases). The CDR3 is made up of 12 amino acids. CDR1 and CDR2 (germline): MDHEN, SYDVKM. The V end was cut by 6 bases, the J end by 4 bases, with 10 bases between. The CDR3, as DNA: TGTGCCAGCAGGGCCGCGGGGTACGAGCAGTACTTC. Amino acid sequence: CASRAAGYEQYF.

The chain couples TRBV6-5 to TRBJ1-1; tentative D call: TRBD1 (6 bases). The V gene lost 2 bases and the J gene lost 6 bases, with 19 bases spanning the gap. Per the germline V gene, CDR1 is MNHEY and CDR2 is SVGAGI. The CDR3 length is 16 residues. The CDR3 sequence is CASSYVGRGRVAEAFF. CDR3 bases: TGTGCCAGCAGTTACGTGGGCAGGGGACGCGTCGCTGAAGCTTTCTTT.

The CDR3 reads CASSLRTGGISGELFF. CDR3 bases: TGTGCCAGCAGCTTAAGGACAGGGGGTATCTCCGGGGAGCTGTTTTTT. This chain joins TRBV7-3 and TRBJ2-2; 10 bases are shared with TRBD1. CDR3 length: 16 amino acids. CDR1 and CDR2 (germline): SGHTA, FQGTGA. J was trimmed by 6 bases and V by 1 base; bases with no gene match: 5.